There are many counts of the clone carrying this T cell receptor (beta chain). Its antigen remains unidentified. This specimen comes from a study of identical twins. Germline trimming cut 2 bases from V and 6 bases from J; bases unmatched to any gene: 4. CDR1 and CDR2 (germline): SGHRS, YFSETQ. This CDR3 is 13 amino acids long. TCRdb passed the 5' RACE reads through MiXCR, listing each CDR3 protein once. Counted here are 500,000 or so distinct CDR3 sequences, 14% occurring once; the ten biggest clones make up around 0.48%. Study outcomes and limitations: The degree of excess twin sharing was weaker in beta out-of-frame sequences.

The same sample was also studied in work on yellow fever vaccine responses in identical twins.

Sample: CD4+ T cells sorted from blood. The genes are TRBV5-1 and TRBJ2-7, with 8 bases lining up with TRBD2. The receptor was isolated from a young woman in good health. The CDR3 coding sequence is TGCGCCAGCAGCTTAAGCGGGAGTGTCGAGCAGTACTTC. Translating it yields CASSLSGSVEQYF.